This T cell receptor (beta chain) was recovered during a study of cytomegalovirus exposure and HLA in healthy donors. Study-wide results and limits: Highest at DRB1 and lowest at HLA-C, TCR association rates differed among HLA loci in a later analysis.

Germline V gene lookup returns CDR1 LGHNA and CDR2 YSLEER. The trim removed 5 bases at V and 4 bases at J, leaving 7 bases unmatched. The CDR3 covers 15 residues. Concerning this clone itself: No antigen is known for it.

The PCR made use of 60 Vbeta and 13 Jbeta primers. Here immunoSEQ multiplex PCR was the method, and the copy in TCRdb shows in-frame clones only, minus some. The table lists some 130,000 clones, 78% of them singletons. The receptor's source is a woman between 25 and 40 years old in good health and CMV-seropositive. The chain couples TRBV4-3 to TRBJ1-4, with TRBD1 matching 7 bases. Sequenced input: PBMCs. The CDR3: CASSFVGGRNEKLFF. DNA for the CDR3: TGCGCCAGCAGCTTCGTAGGGGGCCGTAATGAAAAACTGTTTTTT.